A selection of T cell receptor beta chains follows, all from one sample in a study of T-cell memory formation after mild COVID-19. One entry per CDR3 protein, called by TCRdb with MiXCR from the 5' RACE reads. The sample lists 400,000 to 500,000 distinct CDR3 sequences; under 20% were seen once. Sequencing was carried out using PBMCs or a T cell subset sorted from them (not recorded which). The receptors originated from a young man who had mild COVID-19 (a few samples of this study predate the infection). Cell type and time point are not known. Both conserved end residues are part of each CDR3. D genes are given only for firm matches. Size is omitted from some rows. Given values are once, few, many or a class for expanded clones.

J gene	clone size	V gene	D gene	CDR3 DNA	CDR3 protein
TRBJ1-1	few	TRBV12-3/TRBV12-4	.	TGTGCCAGCAGTTTAGACGGGACTGAAGCTTTCTTT	CASSLDGTEAFF
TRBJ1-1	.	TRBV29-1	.	TGCAGCGTTGCGACGGGACTCATGAACACTGAAGCTTTCTTT	CSVATGLMNTEAFF
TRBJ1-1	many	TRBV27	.	TGTGCCAGCAGTACCCCAGGGGTGGGCACTGAAGCTTTCTTT	CASSTPGVGTEAFF
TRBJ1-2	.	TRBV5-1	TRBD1	TGCGCCAGCACGCCGGGACCAGGGGGTAGTGGCTACACCTTC	CASTPGPGGSGYTF
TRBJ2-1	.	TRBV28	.	TGTGCCGCACAGGGCCGAGTTTACTACAATGAGCAGTTCTTC	CAAQGRVYYNEQFF
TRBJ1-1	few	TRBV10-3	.	TGTGCCATCAGTGCCCGGGGGGGGGCGGACACTGAAGCTTTCTTT	CAISARGGADTEAFF
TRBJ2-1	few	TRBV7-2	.	TGTGCCAGCAGTCGAAACAGGGATGAGCAGTTCTTC	CASSRNRDEQFF
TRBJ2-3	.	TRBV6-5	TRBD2	TGTGCCAGCAGTGTCTCCGGGGCTAGCGGAGATACGCAGTATTTT	CASSVSGASGDTQYF
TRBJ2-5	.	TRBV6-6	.	TGTGCCAGCAGTTACGACTCTCGGGGCCAGTACTTC	CASSYDSRGQYF
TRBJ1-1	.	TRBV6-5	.	TGTGCCAGCAGTGCCATGAACACTGAAGCTTTCTTT	CASSAMNTEAFF
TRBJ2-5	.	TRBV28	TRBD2	TGTGCCAGCACCCCATGGGACGGGGGGGGAGGCCAAGAGACCCAGTACTTC	CASTPWDGGGGQETQYF
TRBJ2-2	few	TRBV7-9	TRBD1	TGTGCCAGCAGCTTAGGGACAGGTGGAAACACCGGGGAGCTGTTTTTT	CASSLGTGGNTGELFF
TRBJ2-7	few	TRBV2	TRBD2	TGTGCCAGCACGAAGGGTCTAGCGGGTACCGAGCAGTACTTC	CASTKGLAGTEQYF
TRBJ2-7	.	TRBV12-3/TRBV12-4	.	TGTGCCAGCAGCCTGACTCAGGGAATCTCCTACGAGCAGTACTTC	CASSLTQGISYEQYF
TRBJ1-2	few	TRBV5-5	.	TGTGCCAGCAGATCAATGCGGGACCCAAGGACGAATGGCTACACCTTC	CASRSMRDPRTNGYTF
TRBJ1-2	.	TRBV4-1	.	TGCGCCAGTGCGAAACAGCCTAACGAAAACTATGGCTACACCTTC	CASAKQPNENYGYTF
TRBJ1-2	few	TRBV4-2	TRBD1	TGTGCCAGCAGCCAAGACAGGGGGACTAACTATGGCTACACCTTC	CASSQDRGTNYGYTF
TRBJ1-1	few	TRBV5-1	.	TGCGCCAGCAGTACGAGAACGGGATCGGACACTGAAGCTTTCTTT	CASSTRTGSDTEAFF
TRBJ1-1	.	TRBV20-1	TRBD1	TGCAGTGCTAGAGATCCCGGACAGGGAGGAACTGAAGCTTTCTTT	CSARDPGQGGTEAFF
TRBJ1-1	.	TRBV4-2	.	TGTGCCAGCAGCCATTCCACGGTGAACACTGAAGCTTTCTTT	CASSHSTVNTEAFF
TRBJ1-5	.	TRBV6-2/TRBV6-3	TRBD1	TGTGCCAGCAGTCGGCCGGGACAGGGAGGATTCGCTCAGCCCCAGCATTTT	CASSRPGQGGFAQPQHF
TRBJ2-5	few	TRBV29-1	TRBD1	TGCAGCGCTGGACTGACAGGGTATCCAGAGACCCAGTACTTC	CSAGLTGYPETQYF
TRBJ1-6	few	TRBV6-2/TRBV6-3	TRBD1	TGTGCCAGCAGACTGGACAGGGGACGCTCACCCCTCCACTTT	CASRLDRGRSPLHF
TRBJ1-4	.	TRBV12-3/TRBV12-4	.	TGTGCCAGCAGTGCCCGGGGTAAGCCGAATGAAAAACTGTTTTTT	CASSARGKPNEKLFF
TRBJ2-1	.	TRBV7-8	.	TGTGCCAGCAGCCCCCGCGCAGGGTTATACAATGAGCAGTTCTTC	CASSPRAGLYNEQFF
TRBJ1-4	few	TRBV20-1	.	TGCAGTGCTAGGGGTAGGGGAGGTGAAAAACTGTTTTTT	CSARGRGGEKLFF
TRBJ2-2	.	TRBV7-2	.	TGTGCCAGCAGCTTTGACACAGGGGGGGAGCTGTTTTTT	CASSFDTGGELFF
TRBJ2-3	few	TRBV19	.	TGTGCCAGTAGGGGGGACCCATCCAGAGATACGCAGTATTTT	CASRGDPSRDTQYF
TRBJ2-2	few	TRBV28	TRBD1	TGTGCCAGCAATCCGCCAGGGGGCACCGGGGAGCTGTTTTTT	CASNPPGGTGELFF
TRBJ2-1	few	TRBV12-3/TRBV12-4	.	TGTGCCAGCAGTTTAATTGACAATGAGCAGTTCTTC	CASSLIDNEQFF
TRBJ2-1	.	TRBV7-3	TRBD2	TGTGCCAGCAGCTTAATGGCAACTAGCGGGGTAGTTTACAATGAGCAGTTCTTC	CASSLMATSGVVYNEQFF
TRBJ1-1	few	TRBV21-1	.	TGTGCCAGCACCCCTGGGAAGGGGGCGAAAGGAAGCGCGGAAGCTTTCTTT	CASTPGKGAKGSAEAFF
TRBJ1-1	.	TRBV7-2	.	TGTGCCAGCAGCTTAGGGAGGACCTACAACTTCGCTTTCTTT	CASSLGRTYNFAFF
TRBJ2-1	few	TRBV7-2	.	TGTGCCAGCAGCTTAGGGGCATACACCTACAATGAGCAGTTCTTC	CASSLGAYTYNEQFF
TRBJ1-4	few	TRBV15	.	TGTGCCACCAGCAGCCTGGGGAGACGCGGCTCTAATGAAAAACTGTTTTTT	CATSSLGRRGSNEKLFF
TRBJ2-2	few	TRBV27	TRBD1	TGTGCCAGCAGTTCCGACACAGGGGCCGGGGAGCTGTTTTTT	CASSSDTGAGELFF
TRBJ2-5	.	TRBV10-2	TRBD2	TGCGCCAGCCAGCTAGCGGGGGAAGAGACCCAGTACTTC	CASQLAGEETQYF
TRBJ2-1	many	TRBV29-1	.	TGCAGCGTTCGCGGGACATACAATGAGCAGTTCTTC	CSVRGTYNEQFF
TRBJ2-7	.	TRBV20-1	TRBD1	TGCAGTGCTAGTATACAGGGGTACGAGCAGTACTTC	CSASIQGYEQYF
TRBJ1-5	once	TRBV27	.	TGTGCCAGCAGTTCCTCGCCGGTAAATAGCAATCAGCCCCAGCATTTT	CASSSSPVNSNQPQHF
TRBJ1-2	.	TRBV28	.	TGTGCCAGCAGAGGGACCCCCTATGGCTACACCTTC	CASRGTPYGYTF
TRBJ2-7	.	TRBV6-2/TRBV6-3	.	TGTGCCAGCACTCGGACCCCCTACGAGCAGTACTTC	CASTRTPYEQYF
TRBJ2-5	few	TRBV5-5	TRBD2	TGTGCCAGCAGCTTGGACGCGGGACCCACGGGGGGCCAAGAGACCCAGTACTTC	CASSLDAGPTGGQETQYF
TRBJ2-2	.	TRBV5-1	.	TGCGCCAGCAGCTTGGTGCGATCCGGGGAGCTGTTTTTT	CASSLVRSGELFF
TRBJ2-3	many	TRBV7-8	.	TGTGCCAGCAGCTTAAGTGGGGGTCTAGGCACGCAGTATTTT	CASSLSGGLGTQYF
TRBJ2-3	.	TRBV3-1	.	TGTGCCAGCAGCCAATTGGCAGATACGCAGTATTTT	CASSQLADTQYF
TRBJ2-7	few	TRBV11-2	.	TGTGCCAGCAGCTTAGGAGACTCTGTCTACGAGCAGTACTTC	CASSLGDSVYEQYF
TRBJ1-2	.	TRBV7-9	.	TGTGCCAGCAGCTTAGCGTATTCACAGAACTATGGCTACACCTTC	CASSLAYSQNYGYTF
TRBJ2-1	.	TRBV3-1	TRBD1	TGTGCCAGCAGCCAGCGTTGGGGACAGGGGATCGGGGAGCAGTTCTTC	CASSQRWGQGIGEQFF
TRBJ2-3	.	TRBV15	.	TGTGCCACCAGCAGCACAGCACTAGGATCTGGACATACGCAGTATTTT	CATSSTALGSGHTQYF
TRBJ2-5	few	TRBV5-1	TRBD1	TGCGCCAGCAGCATCAGACAGGGCGGCCAGACCCAGTACTTC	CASSIRQGGQTQYF
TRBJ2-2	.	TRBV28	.	TGTGCCAGCAGTGGCTCCGCCGGGGAGCTGTTTTTT	CASSGSAGELFF
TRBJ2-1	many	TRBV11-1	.	TGTGCCAGCAGGCCCGGGACGCTATCCTACAATGAGCAGTTCTTC	CASRPGTLSYNEQFF
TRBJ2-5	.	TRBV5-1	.	TGCGCCAGCAGCCCGAGGACAGCAGGGCAAGAGACCCAGTACTTC	CASSPRTAGQETQYF
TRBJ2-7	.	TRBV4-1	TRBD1	TGCGCCAGCAGCCAGAGGACAGGCTCCTACGAGCAGTACTTC	CASSQRTGSYEQYF
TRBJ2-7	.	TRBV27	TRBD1	TGTGCCAGCAGTCCCTCAGACAGGGCCACCTACGAGCAGTACTTC	CASSPSDRATYEQYF
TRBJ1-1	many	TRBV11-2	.	TGTGCCAGCAGCTTAGGACAGTCGAACACTGAAGCTTTCTTT	CASSLGQSNTEAFF